This passage covers 20 T cell receptor beta chains from one sample sequenced in a study of vaccination effects on CD4 cells after COVID-19. Antigen specificity for these receptors is unknown. Generated by immunoSEQ multiplex PCR, the TCRdb table keeps only in-frame clones and is missing some. The sample records around 79,000 clones, around 74% being singletons. Viral peptide pools were used in the ViraFEST assay to expand antigen-specific CD4+ T cells, and sequencing came afterward. Cultured cells yielded isolated CD4+ T cells after 10 days. Sequencing used CD4+ T cells from PBMCs cultured with HCoV-229E spike peptides, obtained before COVID-19 vaccination. Receptor source: a human donor who received a COVID-19 vaccine.

J is TRBJ2-7 and V is TRBV5-6; D is perhaps TRBD1 or TRBD2 (5 bases each). CDR1 SGHDT and CDR2 YYEEEE come from the germline V gene. CDR3 length equals 12 residues. The V gene lost 4 bases and the J gene lost 7 bases, with 12 bases spanning the gap. The CDR3 reads CASSATWGEQYV. In DNA, the CDR3 is TGTGCCAGCAGCGCAACTTGGGGGGAGCAGTACGTC.

The genes are TRBV14 and TRBJ1-4; 8 bases align to TRBD1. V was pared by 4 bases and J by 8 bases, with 6 bases of the junction left unmatched. The germline V gene encodes CDR1 SGHDN and CDR2 FVKESK. This CDR3 region has 14 residues. CDR3 loop: CASSPRTGSEKLFF. DNA of the CDR3: TGTGCCAGCAGCCCAAGGACAGGGTCCGAAAAACTGTTTTTT.

The chain has TRBV18 and TRBJ2-1; 8 bases align to TRBD2. Germline loops: CDR1 KGHSH, CDR2 LQKENI. The CDR3 runs to 16 residues. With 0 bases clipped from V and 6 bases from J, the junction kept 7 bases outside the gene matches. CDR3 DNA: TGTGCCAGCTCACCACCGACGGGGGGGCTTGCCAATGAGCAGTTCTTC. Encoded protein: CASSPPTGGLANEQFF.

The chain joins TRBV5-1 to TRBJ2-3; D is perhaps TRBD1 (6 bases). V was cut by 2 bases and J by 1 base, with 14 bases left in between. The CDR3 is 16 amino acids. Per germline, CDR1 SGHRS and CDR2 YFSETQ. The CDR3 coding sequence is TGCGCCAGCAGCTTAAGAGGGGGTGGTGGCACAGATACGCAGTATTTT. It codes for CASSLRGGGGTDTQYF.

The rearrangement links TRBV18 to TRBJ1-2, with TRBD1 matching 9 bases. The CDR3 loop spans 13 amino acids. The germline CDR1 and CDR2 sequences are KGHSH and LQKENI. V trimming: 2 bases; J trimming: 5 bases; junction bases outside the gene matches: 0. The CDR3 DNA is TGTGCCAGCTCACCAGGGACAGGGTATGGCTACACCTTC. Encoded protein: CASSPGTGYGYTF.

The chain employs TRBV10-3 and TRBJ1-6; TRBD1 might be the D (5 bases). The CDR3 has 15 amino acids. Germline V gene lookup returns CDR1 ENHRY and CDR2 SYGVKD. V was trimmed by 1 base and J by 9 bases, leaving 13 bases between them. The CDR3 reads CAISEFAGNGSPLHF. The DNA of the CDR3 is TGTGCCATCAGTGAGTTTGCAGGGAATGGTTCACCCCTCCACTTT.

The V call is TRBV30, the J call TRBJ2-1; 7 nucleotides agree with TRBD1. V was clipped by 1 base and J by 3 bases; unmatched bases: 27. The CDR3 consists of 22 residues. Per the germline V gene, CDR1 is GTSNPN and CDR2 is SVGIG (reference sequence). The CDR3 nucleotides read TGTGCCTGGAGTGGATTCAGGAGAGAGACAGGGTCTGAACCGATTAACTACAATGAGCAGTTCTTC. This sequence encodes CAWSGFRRETGSEPINYNEQFF. The variable domain in full, completed from reference TRBV30 and TRBJ2-1, reads SQTIHQWPATLVQPVGSPLSLECTVEGTSNPNLYWYRQAAGRGLQLLFYSVGIGQISSEVPQNLSASRPQDRQFILSSKKLLLSDSGFYLCAWSGFRRETGSEPINYNEQFFGPGTRLTVL.

The gene calls are TRBV7-7 and TRBJ2-5, with D unclear. The CDR3 has 14 amino acids. CDR1 SSHAT and CDR2 FNYEAQ come from the germline V gene (reference sequence). V was shortened by 5 bases and J by 3 bases, with 13 bases between the two germline ends. CDR3 nucleotides: TGTGCCAGCAGCCAAGACGGTACAGAAGAGACCCAGTACTTC. It yields the protein CASSQDGTEETQYF. The whole variable domain, remainder taken from reference TRBV7-7 and TRBJ2-5, is GAGVSQSPRYKVTKRGQDVTLRCDPISSHATLYWYQQALGQGPEFLTYFNYEAQPDKSGLPSDRFSAERPEGSISTLTIQRTEQRDSAMYRCASSQDGTEETQYFGPGTRLLVL.

The chain has TRBV7-2 and TRBJ1-4; D perhaps matches TRBD1 (5 bases). CDR1 and CDR2 from the germline V gene are SGHTA and FQGNSA. V lost 1 base, J lost 4 bases, and 10 bases lay in between. The CDR3 sequence is 15 residues long. The chain's CDR3 is CASSLEGVGNEKLFF. The CDR3 DNA reads TGTGCCAGCAGCTTAGAAGGGGTCGGTAATGAAAAACTGTTTTTT.

V is TRBV30 and J is TRBJ2-2; possibly TRBD2 for D (6 bases). The CDR3 has 17 amino acids. CDR1 is GTSNPN and CDR2 is SVGIG in the germline V gene (reference sequence). Trimming removed 3 bases from V and 2 bases from J, with 19 bases in between. The CDR3 bases are TGTGCCTGGAGGGGCGGGGCGATCCTTGACAACACCGGGGAGCTGTTTTTT. Translating gives CAWRGGAILDNTGELFF.

The chain links TRBV7-9 to TRBJ2-3, with D unresolved. The CDR3 covers 14 residues. The V gene's germline CDR1 is SEHNR and CDR2 FQNEAQ (reference sequence). Trimming took off 7 bases at V and 0 bases at J, with 11 bases between the two ends. The CDR3 DNA reads TGTGCCAGCACCTCAAGCAGCAGCACAGATACGCAGTATTTT. The encoded protein is CASTSSSSTDTQYF.

V is TRBV6-1 and J is TRBJ2-7, with D hard to call. The CDR3 contains 14 residues. Between the trimmed V and J ends, which lost 6 bases and 6 bases, there was a span of 18 bases. Germline V gene sequence: CDR1 MNHNS, CDR2 SASEGT. CDR3: CASRTSARGPEQYV. CDR3 sequence (DNA): TGTGCCAGCAGAACCTCCGCCCGAGGTCCCGAGCAGTACGTC.

This clone came up a few times. This sequence joins TRBV5-1 and TRBJ2-1; no reliable D call. Germline CDR1 and CDR2: SGHRS and YFSETQ. The CDR3 is 12 residues long. Trimming removed 3 bases at V and 6 bases at J, with 7 bases between. This CDR3 reads CASSWWANEQFF. The CDR3 nucleotides are TGCGCCAGCAGCTGGTGGGCCAATGAGCAGTTCTTC. Supplemented by reference TRBV5-1 and TRBJ2-1, the full variable domain reads KAGVTQTPRYLIKTRGQQVTLSCSPISGHRSVSWYQQTPGQGLQFLFEYFSETQRNKGNFPGRFSGRQFSNSRSEMNVSTLELGDSALYLCASSWWANEQFFGPGTRLTVL.

The sample holds a few counts of this clone. V is TRBV13 and J is TRBJ1-6; D is undetermined. The CDR3 runs 12 residues. The V end lost 4 bases, the J end lost 14 bases, and 12 bases lay between the germline ends. Per germline, CDR1 PRHDT and CDR2 FYEKMQ (reference sequence). CDR3 nucleotides: TGTGCCAGCAGCTATAAAGGGAGAGCCCTCCACTTT. Translating gives CASSYKGRALHF. Full variable domain (remainder filled in from reference TRBV13 and TRBJ1-6): AAGVIQSPRHLIKEKRETATLKCYPIPRHDTVYWYQQGPGQDPQFLISFYEKMQSDKGSIPDRFSAQQFSDYHSELNMSSLELGDSALYFCASSYKGRALHFGNGTRLTVT.

There are a few counts of this clone. V is TRBV19 and J is TRBJ2-3; tentatively, D is TRBD2 (5 bases). V gave up 5 bases and J gave up 5 bases, with 26 bases separating them. Germline values: CDR1 LNHDA, CDR2 SQIVND (reference sequence). The CDR3 consists of 18 residues. The CDR3 spells CASSSEVTTTFKRDTQYF. The DNA of the CDR3 is TGTGCCAGTAGTTCGGAGGTGACTACAACCTTTAAGCGAGATACGCAGTATTTT.

The chain carries TRBV6-5 and TRBJ2-5; no definite D call. Trimming removed 6 bases from V and 2 bases from J, with 7 bases in between. The length of the CDR3 is 12 residues. Per germline, CDR1 MNHEY and CDR2 SVGAGI. The CDR3 region is CASSSPQETQYF. CDR3 sequence (DNA): TGTGCCAGCAGCTCACCTCAAGAGACCCAGTACTTC.

This clone appeared a single time. The rearrangement uses TRBV10-3 and TRBJ1-5, with D uncertain. The CDR3 contains 12 residues. V was pared by 4 bases and J by 4 bases, with 5 bases between. Germline-derived CDR1 and CDR2 are ENHRY and SYGVKD. The CDR3: CAISVNNQPQHF. The DNA for the CDR3 is TGTGCCATCAGTGTAAATAATCAGCCCCAGCATTTT.

This clone occurred a few times. The rearrangement uses TRBV28 and TRBJ1-5, with no clear D. Germline CDR1 is MDHEN and CDR2 is SYDVKM. The CDR3 consists of 15 residues. With 2 bases removed from V and 4 bases from J, the gap between germline ends came to 12 bases. The CDR3 region is CASSLPGSTNQPQHF. The CDR3 region has the DNA TGTGCCAGCAGTTTACCCGGAAGCACTAATCAGCCCCAGCATTTT.

The chain couples TRBV5-8 to TRBJ1-4, with no clear D. The CDR3 covers 14 residues. Germline CDR1 reads SGHTS; CDR2 reads YDEGEE. Deletions cut 4 bases from V and 10 bases from J, with 17 bases between. The CDR3 protein is CASSSRSVLGKLFF. The CDR3 nucleotides are TGTGCCAGCAGCAGCCGTTCTGTTTTGGGAAAACTGTTTTTT. Combining the CDR3 with reference TRBV5-8 and TRBJ1-4 gives the whole variable domain EAGVTQSPTHLIKTRGQQATLRCSPISGHTSVYWYQQALGLGLQFLLWYDEGEERNRGNFPPRFSGRQFPNYSSELNVNALELEDSALYLCASSSRSVLGKLFFGSGTQLSVL.

V gene TRBV30 combines with J gene TRBJ2-1, with a tentative D call TRBD2 (5 bases). Germline V lookup: CDR1 GTSNPN, CDR2 SVGIG (reference sequence). The V end lost 0 bases, the J end lost 8 bases, and 14 bases lay between the germline ends. The CDR3 sequence is 14 residues long. The CDR3 DNA reads as TGTGCCTGGAGTGTACCTACTAGTTTTCATGAGCAGTTCTTC. Amino acid sequence: CAWSVPTSFHEQFF. Full variable domain (missing parts from reference TRBV30 and TRBJ2-1): SQTIHQWPATLVQPVGSPLSLECTVEGTSNPNLYWYRQAAGRGLQLLFYSVGIGQISSEVPQNLSASRPQDRQFILSSKKLLLSDSGFYLCAWSVPTSFHEQFFGPGTRLTVL.